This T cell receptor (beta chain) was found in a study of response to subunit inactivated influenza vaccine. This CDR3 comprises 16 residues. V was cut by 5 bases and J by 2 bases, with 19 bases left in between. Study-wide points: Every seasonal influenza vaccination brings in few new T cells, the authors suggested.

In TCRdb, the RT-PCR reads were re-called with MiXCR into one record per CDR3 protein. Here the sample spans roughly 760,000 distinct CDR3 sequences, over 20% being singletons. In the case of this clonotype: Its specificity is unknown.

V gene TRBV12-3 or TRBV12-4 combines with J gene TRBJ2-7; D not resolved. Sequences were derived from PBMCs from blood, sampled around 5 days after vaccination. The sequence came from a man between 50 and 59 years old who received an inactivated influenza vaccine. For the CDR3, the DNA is TGTGCCAGCAGTCATTCCCGACTCCGGGCGACCTACGAGCAGTACTTC. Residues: CASSHSRLRATYEQYF.